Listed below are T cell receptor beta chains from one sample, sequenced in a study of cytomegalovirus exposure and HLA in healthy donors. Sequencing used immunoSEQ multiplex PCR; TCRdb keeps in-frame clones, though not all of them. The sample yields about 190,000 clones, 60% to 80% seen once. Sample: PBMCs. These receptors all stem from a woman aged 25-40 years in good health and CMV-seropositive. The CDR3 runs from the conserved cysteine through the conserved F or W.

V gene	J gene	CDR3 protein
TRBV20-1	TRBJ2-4	CSARVEGFQDF
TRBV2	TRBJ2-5	CASSELPPGTSGPKAQYF
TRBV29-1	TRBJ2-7	CSVEEANYEQYF
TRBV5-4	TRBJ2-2	CASSLTGGTGELFF
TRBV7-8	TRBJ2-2	CASSWGGSPGELFF
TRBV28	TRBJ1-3	CASSLPQGANRNTIYF
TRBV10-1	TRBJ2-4	CASPYGPKNIQYF
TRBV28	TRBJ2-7	CAISTGQGFYNEQYF
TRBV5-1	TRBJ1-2	CASSLAGAGSYGYTF
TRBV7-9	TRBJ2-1	CASSLVLSSYNEQFF
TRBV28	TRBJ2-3	CASSIRTGTSADTQYF
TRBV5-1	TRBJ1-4	CASKTLTGYEKLFF
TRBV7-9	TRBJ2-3	CSSSLPGVGTDTQYF
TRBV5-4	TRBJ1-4	CASSAEGGTRLGSEKLFF
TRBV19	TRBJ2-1	CASSTRAGYNEQFF
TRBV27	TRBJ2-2	CASSSRAGSAGELFF
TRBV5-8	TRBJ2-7	CASSLAATGRIPIGREEQYF
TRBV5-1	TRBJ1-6	CASSSGRLNNSPLHF
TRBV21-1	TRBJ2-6	CASSKSREGTGGANVLTF